The TCR beta chain described here comes from a study of blood T cell repertoires in COVID-19. About the research overall: The United States, Italy and Spain provided the acute and convalescent COVID-19 samples. Nucleic acid was either cDNA or gDNA, and it came from T cells, B-cell-depleted T cells, or PBMCs.

The V gene lost 3 bases and the J gene lost 6 bases, with 12 bases spanning the gap. The CDR3 runs to 14 residues. Germline V CDR1 and CDR2: SNHLY, FYNNEI. Study processing details: Amplification of reference gene primers provided the estimated nucleated cell counts. Sequencing was performed with immunoSEQ multiplex PCR; in TCRdb, only in-frame clones are kept and a portion is missing. D and trimming were read from the DNA, whereas the V and J calls and clone size are those reported in that table. The table lists about 100,000 clones, around 85% of them singletons. This clonotype was sampled from a woman aged 55-70 years with acute or convalescent COVID-19. The specimen sequenced was peripheral blood. This sequence joins TRBV2 and TRBJ1-5, with D hard to call. CDR3 region: CASSEEGLVQPQHF. The DNA of the CDR3 is TGTGCCAGCAGTGAGGAGGGATTGGTTCAGCCCCAGCATTTT.